These 28 T cell receptor beta chains originate from one sample sequenced in a study of regulatory T cells in long-lasting Graves disease. Arm-PCR of CDR3 regions and iRepertoire HTBI primers were the basis on which TCR beta libraries were built. Each CDR3 protein is one row after TCRdb ran MiXCR on the multiplex PCR reads. The data show some 420,000 distinct CDR3 sequences, around a fifth seen once. The sample's time point: persistent/refractory GD, antithyroid drugs over 5 years with positive TRAb. RNA isolated from PBMCs was used to make the TCR library. Sequencing used peripheral blood mononuclear cells (PBMCs), obtained when the disease was refractory, from a patient treated with antithyroid drugs. The source of these receptors is a female donor with Graves disease.

This clonotype was observed many times. The chain joins TRBV15 to TRBJ1-2; weak D call: TRBD1 (6 bases). The germline V gene has CDR1 LNHNV and CDR2 YYDKDF (reference sequence). The V gene lost 0 bases and the J gene lost 6 bases, with 17 bases spanning the gap. The length of the CDR3 is 16 residues. In DNA, the CDR3 is TGTGCCACCAGCAGAGAGGTCCGGGGGGCGTCAAATGGCTACACCTTC. It is translated as CATSREVRGASNGYTF.

The chain links TRBV12-3 or TRBV12-4 to TRBJ2-1; tentatively, D is TRBD1 (6 bases). V was shortened by 7 bases and J by 4 bases, with 17 bases between the two germline ends. This CDR3 is built from 15 residues. DNA for the CDR3: TGTGCCAGCACCCTCGAAGAAGACAGGTACAATGAGCAGTTCTTC. Protein product: CASTLEEDRYNEQFF.

The sample holds a few counts of this clonotype. The V and J genes are TRBV6-2 or TRBV6-3 and TRBJ1-1; 8 nucleotides line up with TRBD1. This CDR3 spans 15 amino acids. The ends lost 6 bases at V and 1 base at J; junction bases unmatched: 7. Per germline, CDR1 MNHEY and CDR2 SVGEGT. The chain's CDR3 is CASSADRGPNTEAFF. As DNA, the CDR3 is TGTGCCAGCAGCGCCGACAGGGGCCCGAACACTGAAGCTTTCTTT.

The table lists this clonotype with many counts. The CDR3 loop reads CASSPEVLRGYTF. CDR3 DNA sequence: TGTGCCAGCAGCCCCGAGGTTCTCCGCGGCTACACCTTC. This chain connects TRBV6-1 to TRBJ1-2; D ambiguous. V was trimmed by 6 bases and J by 8 bases, leaving 16 bases between them. The CDR3 extends over 13 amino acids. Germline lookup yields CDR1 MNHNS and CDR2 SASEGT.

The J gene is TRBJ1-1, the V gene TRBV6-1; D is uncertain. The CDR3 is 14 residues long. V gave up 6 bases and J gave up 7 bases, with 18 bases separating them. The germline gives CDR1 MNHNS, CDR2 SASEGT. CDR3 sequence: CASSHSLRSLEAFF. Here the CDR3 DNA reads TGTGCCAGCAGCCACAGCCTACGAAGCCTTGAAGCTTTCTTT.

The chain recombines TRBV6-2 or TRBV6-3 with TRBJ2-7; the match to TRBD1 covers 9 bases. The CDR3 is 15 amino acids. Germline CDR1 MNHEY, CDR2 SVGEGT. V trimming: 4 bases; J trimming: 5 bases; junction bases outside the gene matches: 9. CDR3 loop: CASSSGTGRTDEQYF. For the CDR3, the DNA is TGTGCCAGCAGTTCTGGGACAGGGAGAACAGACGAGCAGTACTTC.

This clonotype was detected only a few times. The rearrangement joins TRBV5-1 to TRBJ1-2; D remains unclear. V was trimmed by 0 bases and J by 1 base, leaving 13 bases between them. Germline CDR1 and CDR2: SGHRS and YFSETQ. The CDR3 has 16 residues. The CDR3 nucleotides are TGCGCCAGCAGCTTGGCCGCTCCGACTAATAACTATGGCTACACCTTC. Protein: CASSLAAPTNNYGYTF.

This clonotype has at least ten counts. In DNA, the CDR3 is TGTGCCAGCAGTTACGGGTCGGCGGGCTACACCTTC. Its protein product is CASSYGSAGYTF. This chain connects TRBV6-2 or TRBV6-3 to TRBJ1-2; D is undetermined. With 2 bases removed from V and 8 bases from J, the gap between germline ends came to 9 bases. Germline assignment: CDR1 MNHEY and CDR2 SVGEGT. The CDR3 length is 12 residues.

The gene calls are TRBV7-6 and TRBJ1-5, with a possible D match to TRBD1 (6 bases). The ends were cut back, 0 bases at V and 0 bases at J, with 18 bases in the middle. This CDR3 spans 19 amino acids. The germline V gene has CDR1 SGHVS and CDR2 FNYEAQ. CDR3 sequence: CASSLALDRREYSNQPQHF. CDR3 DNA sequence: TGTGCCAGCAGCTTAGCGCTAGACAGGAGGGAATATAGCAATCAGCCCCAGCATTTT.

This clonotype has at least ten counts. This chain connects TRBV20-1 to TRBJ1-2, with D unclear. Trimming removed 3 bases from V and 3 bases from J, with 11 bases in between. CDR3 length: 13 amino acids. In germline, CDR1 is DFQATT, CDR2 SNEGSKA (reference sequence). CDR3 in amino acids: CSARKGFDYGYTF. DNA of the CDR3: TGCAGTGCTAGGAAGGGATTCGACTATGGCTACACCTTC.

This clonotype was picked up a small number of times. The rearrangement joins TRBV20-1 to TRBJ1-1; possible D gene TRBD1, 6 bases. Per the germline V gene, CDR1 is DFQATT and CDR2 is SNEGSKA (reference sequence). The CDR3 is made up of 17 amino acids. Trimming took 2 bases from V and 1 from J, leaving 20 bases between them. The CDR3 loop is CSARSTGRAYENTEAFF. The DNA of the CDR3 is TGCAGTGCTAGATCCACAGGGAGGGCCTATGAGAACACTGAAGCTTTCTTT.

This chain joins TRBV5-1 and TRBJ1-2; no reliable D call. CDR1 is SGHRS and CDR2 is YFSETQ in the germline V gene. V shed 5 bases and J shed 4 bases, with 9 bases lying between them. The CDR3 has 12 amino acids. The CDR3: CASRTGCYGYTF. The CDR3 region has the DNA TGCGCCAGCAGAACTGGATGCTATGGCTACACCTTC.

This clonotype was observed a few times. CDR3 sequence reads: CAGKWGAGGAYEQYF. For the CDR3, the DNA is TGTGCCGGCAAATGGGGGGCAGGAGGAGCCTACGAGCAGTACTTC. The gene calls are TRBV30 and TRBJ2-7; the D call may be TRBD1 or TRBD2 (6 bases each). The CDR3 has 15 amino acids. The V end was cut by 8 bases, the J end by 2 bases, with 22 bases between. The V gene's germline CDR1 is GTSNPN and CDR2 SVGIG (reference sequence).

This clonotype was observed a few times. This chain uses TRBV11-3 with TRBJ1-1; D is uncertain. Germline CDR1 is SGHNT and CDR2 is YENEEA. The germline V and J ends were trimmed by 2 bases and 1 base, with 5 bases remaining between them. The length of the CDR3 is 13 residues. The CDR3 loop reads CASSLYSNTEAFF. The CDR3 nucleotides read TGTGCCAGCAGCTTATATTCGAACACTGAAGCTTTCTTT.

This clonotype has only a few counts. This chain joins TRBV30 and TRBJ1-4, with 9 nucleotides matching TRBD1. Germline assignment: CDR1 GTSNPN and CDR2 SVGIG (reference sequence). V trimming: 4 bases; J trimming: 7 bases; junction bases outside the gene matches: 4. This CDR3 has 13 amino acids. This CDR3 reads CAWNRGRGEKLFF. CDR3 in DNA: TGTGCCTGGAACAGGGGGCGAGGTGAAAAACTGTTTTTT.

The gene calls are TRBV20-1 and TRBJ2-3; 9 positions match TRBD2. Germline trimming cut 6 bases from V and 7 bases from J; bases unmatched to any gene: 14. Germline V gene sequence: CDR1 DFQATT, CDR2 SNEGSKA (reference sequence). CDR3 size: 15 residues. The CDR3 DNA reads as TGCAGTGCCCAAGCCCATAGCGGGGGCTGGAATACGCAGTATTTT. It encodes CSAQAHSGGWNTQYF.

This clonotype has only a few counts. The gene calls are TRBV10-3 and TRBJ2-5; the match to TRBD1 covers 7 bases. Unmatched junction bases numbered 2, after V lost 6 bases and J lost 1 base. This CDR3 comprises 13 residues. The germline V gene has CDR1 ENHRY and CDR2 SYGVKD. CDR3 DNA: TGTGCCATCAGGGGACAGCCCCAAGAGACCCAGTACTTC. Residues: CAIRGQPQETQYF.

This clonotype was counted at least ten times. The chain couples TRBV28 to TRBJ2-7; 9 nucleotides align to TRBD1. CDR1 and CDR2 (germline): MDHEN, SYDVKM. Trimming cost V 4 bases and J 5 bases; bases outside gene matches: 6. CDR3 length: 14 amino acids. CDR3 nucleotide sequence: TGTGCCAGCAGTTCCGGGACAGGGAGTGACGAGCAGTACTTC. This gives the protein CASSSGTGSDEQYF.

In this sample, this clonotype turned up many times. The V gene is TRBV28, the J gene TRBJ2-7, with 7 bases matching TRBD1. This CDR3 region has 15 residues. Germline CDR1 and CDR2: MDHEN and SYDVKM. J gave up 2 bases and V 4 bases, and 8 bases lay outside the gene matches. CDR3 sequence reads: CASSSNPGTAYEQYF. In nucleotides, the CDR3 is TGTGCCAGCAGTTCAAACCCTGGGACAGCCTACGAGCAGTACTTC. The full variable domain, completed using reference TRBV28 and TRBJ2-7, is DVKVTQSSRYLVKRTGEKVFLECVQDMDHENMFWYRQDPGLGLRLIYFSYDVKMKEKGDIPEGYSVSREKKERFSLILESASTNQTSMYLCASSSNPGTAYEQYFGPGTRLTVT.

The chain joins TRBV9 to TRBJ1-2; perhaps TRBD1 as D (5 bases). The germline gives CDR1 SGDLS, CDR2 YYNGEE. V lost 3 bases to trimming and J lost 4 bases, with 16 bases between them. The CDR3 sequence is 15 residues long. For the CDR3, the DNA is TGTGCCAGCAGCGGGGGGGTGGCCCCTCTCTATGGCTACACCTTC. Translating gives CASSGGVAPLYGYTF. Looking up the rest from reference TRBV9 and TRBJ1-2 gives the full variable domain: DSGVTQTPKHLITATGQRVTLRCSPRSGDLSVYWYQQSLDQGLQFLIQYYNGEERAKGNILERFSAQQFPDLHSELNLSSLELGDSALYFCASSGGVAPLYGYTFGSGTRLTVV.

The chain uses TRBV6-4 and TRBJ1-4; D gene uncertain. In germline, CDR1 is MRHNA, CDR2 SNTAGT. V was trimmed by 9 bases and J by 0 bases, leaving 14 bases between them. CDR3 size: 15 residues. The CDR3, as DNA: TGTGCCAGTAGGTCCAGGTCGGCAACTAATGAAAAACTGTTTTTT. Translation gives CASRSRSATNEKLFF.

This clonotype was counted ten times or more. This sequence joins TRBV3-1 and TRBJ2-7; D unclear. CDR3 length: 13 amino acids. CDR1 LGHDT and CDR2 YNNKEL come from the germline V gene (reference sequence). Trimming took off 0 bases at V and 3 bases at J, with 6 bases between the two ends. CDR3 sequence reads: CASSQDRYYEQYF. In DNA form, the CDR3 reads TGTGCCAGCAGCCAAGACAGATACTACGAGCAGTACTTC.

This clonotype was observed a few times. The J gene is TRBJ1-2, the V gene TRBV18, with D unresolved. V lost 1 base and J lost 4, with 10 bases in between. The CDR3 is 14 residues long. Germline V gene lookup returns CDR1 KGHSH and CDR2 LQKENI. The CDR3 sequence is CASSPQDGFYGYTF. CDR3 sequence (DNA): TGTGCCAGCTCACCACAGGACGGATTCTATGGCTACACCTTC.

The table lists this clonotype with many counts. The rearrangement uses TRBV7-8 and TRBJ1-6, with D possibly TRBD1 on 5 matching bases. Trimming left V 5 bases short and J 2 bases short, with 13 bases between. The CDR3 extends over 16 amino acids. Germline V lookup: CDR1 SGHVS, CDR2 FQNEAQ. CDR3 coding DNA: TGTGCCAGCAGCCCAACAAGGGGCCCCTATAATTCACCCCTCCACTTT. Its protein product is CASSPTRGPYNSPLHF.

This clonotype was detected ten times or more. The chain couples TRBV7-2 to TRBJ2-3, with D uncertain. The V end was cut by 5 bases, the J end by 2 bases, with 8 bases between. Germline V lookup: CDR1 SGHTA, CDR2 FQGNSA. CDR3 length: 13 amino acids. CDR3 in DNA: TGTGCCAGCAGCGGGCAACTCACAGATACGCAGTATTTT. It codes for CASSGQLTDTQYF.

This clonotype showed up many times. An end of the junction does not agree with germline; a read error may underlie this. The chain recombines TRBV10-3 with TRBJ2-7; D is unresolved. This CDR3 has 12 residues. Germline V gene sequence: CDR1 ENHRY, CDR2 SYGVKD. CDR3 residues: CATSDPSYEQYF. DNA of the CDR3: TGTGCCACCAGTGACCCATCCTACGAGCAGTACTTC.

This clonotype was seen ten or more times. The chain recombines TRBV10-3 with TRBJ1-5, with 8 bases identical to TRBD1. The CDR3 consists of 13 residues. CDR1 is ENHRY and CDR2 is SYGVKD in the germline V gene. Trimming removed 10 bases from V and 0 bases from J; junction bases left unmatched: 2. The CDR3 loop reads CATGQGSNQPQHF. The CDR3 DNA reads TGTGCCACCGGACAGGGTAGCAATCAGCCCCAGCATTTT.

Many counts were recorded for this clonotype. The chain couples TRBV28 to TRBJ2-7; 7 bases line up with TRBD1. Germline values: CDR1 MDHEN, CDR2 SYDVKM. This CDR3 comprises 13 residues. V shed 2 bases, J shed 6 bases, and the junction held 4 bases outside the gene matches. In DNA form, the CDR3 reads TGTGCCAGCAGTTTAGACAGGGATAGCGAGCAGTACTTC. Translating it yields CASSLDRDSEQYF.